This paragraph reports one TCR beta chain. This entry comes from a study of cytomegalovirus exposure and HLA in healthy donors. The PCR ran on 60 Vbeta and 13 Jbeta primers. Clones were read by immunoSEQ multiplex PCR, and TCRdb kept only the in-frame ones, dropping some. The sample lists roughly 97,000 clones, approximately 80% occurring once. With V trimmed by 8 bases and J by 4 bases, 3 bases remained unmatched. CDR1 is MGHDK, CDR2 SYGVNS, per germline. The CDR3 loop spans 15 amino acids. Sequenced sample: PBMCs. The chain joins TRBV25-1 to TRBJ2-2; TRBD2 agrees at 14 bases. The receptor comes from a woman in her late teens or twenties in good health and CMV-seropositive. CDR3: CASGTSGRFTGELFF. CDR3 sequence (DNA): TGTGCCAGCGGGACTAGCGGGAGATTCACCGGGGAGCTGTTTTTT. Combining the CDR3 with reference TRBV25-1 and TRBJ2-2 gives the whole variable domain EADIYQTPRYLVIGTGKKITLECSQTMGHDKMYWYQQDPGMELHLIHYSYGVNSTEKGDLSSESTVSRIRTEHFPLTLESARPSHTSQYLCASGTSGRFTGELFFGEGSRLTVL.